These 30 T cell receptor beta chains originate from one sample sequenced in a study of T-cell reconstitution after alpha-beta-depleted transplantation in children. Researchers prepared the TCRbeta library using unique molecular identifiers, the study reports. MiXCR, run by TCRdb on the PCR reads, gives a single entry per CDR3 protein. The sample holds about 980,000 distinct CDR3 sequences; 25% to 30% are singletons and the top ten take over 25%. Sequencing used PBMCs, mostly from graft donor cells, obtained 360 days after TCRalphabeta/CD19-depleted stem cell transplant. These receptors were collected from a boy under three years old who had a stem cell transplant for SCID, so the T cells may come from the graft donor.

The chain uses TRBV20-1 and TRBJ2-7; the match to TRBD2 covers 11 bases. This CDR3 is built from 17 residues. Germline lookup yields CDR1 DFQATT and CDR2 SNEGSKA (reference sequence). The J segment lost 2 bases and the V segment lost 8 bases, leaving 17 bases of the junction unmatched. CDR3 DNA sequence: TGCAGTTCTCGAGGGGGTAGCGGGGGGGCCAGTCCCTACGAGCAGTACTTC. Translated, it gives CSSRGGSGGASPYEQYF.

CDR3 in amino acids: CASSLGGPSGNEQFF. CDR3 DNA sequence: TGCGCCAGCAGCTTAGGCGGGCCTTCTGGAAATGAGCAGTTCTTC. The chain combines TRBV5-1 with TRBJ2-1; possibly TRBD2 for D (5 bases). CDR3 length equals 15 residues. The ends were cut back, 2 bases at V and 7 bases at J, with 16 bases in the middle. In germline, CDR1 is SGHRS, CDR2 YFSETQ.

This chain connects TRBV7-9 to TRBJ2-3, with D possibly TRBD2 on 6 matching bases. The germline V gene encodes CDR1 SEHNR and CDR2 FQNEAQ (reference sequence). The CDR3 sequence is 15 residues long. Trimming stripped 2 bases from V and 1 base from J, with 10 bases between. This chain's CDR3 is CASSLRPGGTDTQYF. CDR3 DNA sequence: TGTGCCAGCAGCTTACGCCCGGGGGGCACAGATACGCAGTATTTT.

This clonotype was detected a few times. V is TRBV12-3 or TRBV12-4 and J is TRBJ2-7; the D gene is possibly TRBD1 (6 bases). CDR3 length equals 12 residues. V gave up 1 base and J gave up 9 bases, with 10 bases separating them. The CDR3 DNA reads TGTGCCAGCAGTTTAGAGGAAGGGGGGCAGTACTTC. The encoded protein is CASSLEEGGQYF.

This clonotype has only a few counts. In DNA, the CDR3 is TGCGCCAGCAGCCGCGTACTACTCGATAGCTCCTACAATGAGCAGTTCTTC. Its protein is CASSRVLLDSSYNEQFF. The chain uses TRBV4-1 and TRBJ2-1; D gene uncertain. With 4 bases removed from V and 0 bases from J, the gap between germline ends came to 16 bases. Germline assignment: CDR1 MGHRA and CDR2 YSYEKL. The CDR3 runs 17 residues.

The V call is TRBV7-8, the J call TRBJ2-5; the D gene is possibly TRBD2 (5 bases). The CDR3 totals 14 residues. Trimming pared 2 bases from V and 5 bases from J, leaving 12 bases between. Germline V CDR1 and CDR2: SGHVS, FQNEAQ. The DNA for the CDR3 is TGTGCCAGCAGCTTATTAAACCGGAGGGAGACCCAGTACTTC. Its translation: CASSLLNRRETQYF. The full variable domain, in which reference TRBV7-8 and TRBJ2-5 provide the parts outside the CDR3, is GAGVSQSPRYKVAKRGQDVALRCDPISGHVSLFWYQQALGQGPEFLTYFQNEAQLDKSGLPSDRFFAERPEGSVSTLKIQRTQQEDSAVYLCASSLLNRRETQYFGPGTRLLVL.

The V gene is TRBV7-6, the J gene TRBJ2-1, with 7 bases that match TRBD2. Trimming took 5 bases from V and 3 from J; bases not matched to a gene: 13. The V gene's germline CDR1 is SGHVS and CDR2 FNYEAQ. The CDR3 is 17 amino acids. CDR3 sequence (DNA): TGTGCCAGCAGCCTCGGAAAAGCGGGGAGGCTCTACAATGAGCAGTTCTTC. It specifies CASSLGKAGRLYNEQFF.

The V gene is TRBV29-1, the J gene TRBJ2-1; D not resolved. Trimming shortened V by 6 bases and J by 5 bases, and 8 bases separated the two germline ends. CDR3 length: 11 residues. CDR1 SQVTM and CDR2 ANQGSEA come from the germline V gene. The CDR3 region is CSVLLDNEQFF. The CDR3 nucleotides read TGCAGCGTCCTGCTTGACAATGAGCAGTTCTTC.

In this sample, this clonotype turned up a few times. This chain joins TRBV5-6 and TRBJ2-1; D remains unclear. CDR3 size: 15 residues. Trimming removed 2 bases at V and 4 bases at J, with 13 bases between. Germline V gene sequence: CDR1 SGHDT, CDR2 YYEEEE. The CDR3 spells CASSFPPFVYNEQFF. The CDR3, as DNA: TGTGCCAGCAGCTTCCCTCCGTTCGTTTACAATGAGCAGTTCTTC.

This clonotype has more than one count but fewer than ten. The CDR3 sequence: CATSGGQGPHINEQFF. CDR3 bases: TGTGCCACCAGTGGCGGACAGGGACCACACATAAATGAGCAGTTCTTC. The V and J genes are TRBV24-1 and TRBJ2-1, with 8 bases matching TRBD1. This CDR3 is 16 amino acids long. Germline V gene data show CDR1 as KGHDR and CDR2 as SFDVKD. J gave up 7 bases and V 5 bases, and 12 bases lay outside the gene matches.

CDR3 loop: CATSGRRTQETQYF. As DNA, the CDR3 is TGTGCCACCAGCGGAAGGAGGACCCAAGAGACCCAGTACTTC. The chain joins TRBV15 to TRBJ2-5, with D perhaps matching TRBD2 (5 bases). V was shortened by 5 bases and J by 1 base, with 11 bases between the two germline ends. The germline V gene has CDR1 LNHNV and CDR2 YYDKDF (reference sequence). This CDR3 has 14 amino acids.

This clonotype occurred a few times. The CDR3 reads CSARKRLAGASAKNIQYF. The CDR3 nucleotides are TGCAGTGCTAGAAAGCGACTAGCGGGGGCCTCAGCCAAAAACATTCAGTACTTC. The V and J genes are TRBV20-1 and TRBJ2-4; 12 nucleotides line up with TRBD2. Germline V gives CDR1 DFQATT, CDR2 SNEGSKA (reference sequence). Germline trimming cut 2 bases from V and 0 bases from J; bases unmatched to any gene: 8. The CDR3 is 18 amino acids.

The genes are TRBV6-5 and TRBJ2-2; a possible D gene is TRBD2 (6 bases). CDR3 length: 17 residues. With 7 bases removed from V and 2 bases from J, the gap between germline ends came to 20 bases. Germline CDR1 and CDR2: MNHEY and SVGAGI. The CDR3 sequence is CASNSWGGVSNTGELFF. The CDR3 nucleotides are TGTGCCAGCAATTCGTGGGGCGGGGTTTCCAACACCGGGGAGCTGTTTTTT.

This clonotype was observed a few times. This chain joins TRBV4-1 and TRBJ2-7; 7 bases line up with TRBD1. V was pared by 5 bases and J by 0 bases, with 16 bases of the junction left unmatched. This CDR3 has 18 amino acids. The germline V gene encodes CDR1 MGHRA and CDR2 YSYEKL. CDR3 region: CASSNAYYRGAGSYEQYF. The CDR3 DNA is TGCGCCAGCAGCAATGCTTACTACAGGGGCGCAGGCTCCTACGAGCAGTACTTC.

J is TRBJ2-7 and V is TRBV20-1; tentative D call: TRBD2 (5 bases). The V end was cut by 3 bases, the J end by 2 bases, with 17 bases between. Germline CDR1 DFQATT, CDR2 SNEGSKA (reference sequence). There are 15 residues in the CDR3. CDR3 loop: CSARATLGIPYEQYF. CDR3 nucleotides: TGCAGTGCTAGGGCTACACTAGGGATCCCCTACGAGCAGTACTTC.

This clonotype has a handful of counts. This rearrangement joins TRBV7-9 to TRBJ2-1; 7 bases agree with TRBD2. Losses at the gene ends were 3 bases for V and 9 bases for J; bases not matched to a gene: 8. The CDR3 has 14 residues. Germline CDR1 is SEHNR and CDR2 is FQNEAQ (reference sequence). This CDR3 is CASSFHGGTGEQFF. The DNA of the CDR3 is TGTGCCAGCAGCTTCCACGGGGGGACCGGTGAGCAGTTCTTC.

This chain uses TRBV4-1 with TRBJ1-3, with D unresolved. Trimming cost V 3 bases and J 1 base, with 16 bases left between them. Germline V gene data show CDR1 as MGHRA and CDR2 as YSYEKL. The CDR3 has 17 residues. The CDR3 spells CASSQGEDRFSGNTIYF. Here the CDR3 DNA reads TGCGCCAGCAGCCAGGGAGAGGACCGTTTTTCTGGAAACACCATATATTTT.

This chain joins TRBV28 and TRBJ1-4; unclear D gene. V was pared by 3 bases and J by 7 bases, with 15 bases between. The CDR3 has 15 residues. Germline V gives CDR1 MDHEN, CDR2 SYDVKM. CDR3 nucleotides: TGTGCCAGCAGTTTCCCGTTGGGCCGAAGTGAAAAACTGTTTTTT. Protein product: CASSFPLGRSEKLFF.

Here the CDR3 DNA reads TGCAGTGCTAGAGATCCTCGGAAGGGGGTTTACAATGAGCAGTTCTTC. This codes for CSARDPRKGVYNEQFF. The rearrangement joins TRBV20-1 to TRBJ2-1; D may be TRBD1 (6 bases). Per germline, CDR1 DFQATT and CDR2 SNEGSKA (reference sequence). V was trimmed by 0 bases and J by 4 bases, leaving 16 bases between them. This CDR3 comprises 16 residues.

This clonotype occurred a few times. J is TRBJ2-7 and V is TRBV6-1; 9 nucleotides line up with TRBD1. Trimming took 8 bases from V and 5 from J; bases not matched to a gene: 13. CDR1 and CDR2 from the germline V gene are MNHNS and SASEGT. CDR3 length: 15 amino acids. CDR3 region: CASVWAGTGLNEQYF. The CDR3 nucleotides are TGTGCCAGCGTATGGGCCGGGACAGGGCTAAACGAGCAGTACTTC.

In DNA, the CDR3 is TGTGCCAGCAGCCCCGTAGCAGGACACTATACCGGGGAGCTGTTTTTT. Translating it yields CASSPVAGHYTGELFF. The chain has TRBV5-5 and TRBJ2-2; D may be TRBD1 (5 bases). The CDR3 consists of 16 residues. The germline V gene encodes CDR1 SGHKS and CDR2 YYEKEE (reference sequence). Trimming took off 4 bases at V and 5 bases at J, with 18 bases between the two ends.

The genes are TRBV10-3 and TRBJ2-1; a weak D match, TRBD2 (5 bases). Looked up from germline, CDR1 is ENHRY and CDR2 is SYGVKD. V was cut by 2 bases and J by 0 bases, with 14 bases left in between. CDR3 size: 17 residues. The CDR3 loop is CAISELGGVGSYNEQFF. The CDR3 region has the DNA TGTGCCATCAGTGAGCTCGGAGGCGTAGGCTCCTACAATGAGCAGTTCTTC.

There are a few counts of this clonotype. This chain uses TRBV7-9 with TRBJ2-2; D may be TRBD1 (6 bases). Germline V CDR1 and CDR2: SEHNR, FQNEAQ (reference sequence). The CDR3 runs to 17 residues. The V and J ends lost 1 base and 4 bases respectively, with 16 bases between them. The CDR3 nucleotides read TGTGCCAGCAGCTTAGAGGACAGAGTTGGTTTCACCGGGGAGCTGTTTTTT. It specifies CASSLEDRVGFTGELFF. The complete variable domain, with remaining parts taken from reference TRBV7-9 and TRBJ2-2, reads DTGVSQNPRHKITKRGQNVTFRCDPISEHNRLYWYRQTLGQGPEFLTYFQNEAQLEKSRLLSDRFSAERPKGSFSTLEIQRTEQGDSAMYLCASSLEDRVGFTGELFFGEGSRLTVL.

The rearrangement joins TRBV4-3 to TRBJ2-7; D is perhaps TRBD1 or TRBD2 (6 bases each). The CDR3 is 15 amino acids. CDR1 and CDR2 from the germline V gene are LGHNA and YSLEER. With 1 base removed from V and 1 base from J, the gap between germline ends came to 11 bases. DNA of the CDR3: TGCGCCAGCAGCCAAGGCCCGGGGGCTTCCTACGAGCAGTACTTC. Translation gives CASSQGPGASYEQYF.

This clonotype was seen a handful of times. J is TRBJ1-6 and V is TRBV12-3 or TRBV12-4, with D possibly TRBD1 on 6 matching bases. The ends were cut back, 6 bases at V and 7 bases at J, with 16 bases in the middle. The CDR3 totals 15 residues. The CDR3 bases are TGTGCCAGCAGGCTACTATACAGGGAAAATTCACCCCTCCACTTT. This sequence encodes CASRLLYRENSPLHF.

This clonotype was seen a handful of times. This rearrangement joins TRBV4-1 to TRBJ2-5; 8 bases are shared with TRBD1. J lost 5 bases, V lost 3 bases, and 11 bases had no gene match. The CDR3 has 16 amino acids. Germline V gene data show CDR1 as MGHRA and CDR2 as YSYEKL. The CDR3 coding sequence is TGCGCCAGCAGCCATCGGACCGGGACAGGAGGTGAGACCCAGTACTTC. The encoded protein is CASSHRTGTGGETQYF.

The chain combines TRBV12-3 or TRBV12-4 with TRBJ2-7, with 8 bases lining up with TRBD1. J gave up 3 bases and V 3 bases, and 13 bases lay outside the gene matches. The CDR3 has 17 amino acids. CDR3 loop: CASSFPPDRTGNYEQYF. The CDR3 nucleotides read TGTGCCAGCAGTTTCCCGCCAGATCGGACAGGGAACTACGAGCAGTACTTC.

The J gene is TRBJ1-1, the V gene TRBV29-1, with no clear D. The CDR3 is made up of 12 amino acids. V shed 0 bases and J shed 5 bases, with 7 bases lying between them. Germline V CDR1 and CDR2: SQVTM, ANQGSEA. CDR3 loop: CSVEDRVTEAFF. The CDR3 DNA follows: TGCAGCGTTGAAGATCGGGTGACTGAAGCTTTCTTT.

This clonotype was seen only a few times. The CDR3: CASSKTANYGYTF. Written as DNA, the CDR3 is TGTGCCAGCAGTAAGACGGCAAACTATGGCTACACCTTC. This chain uses TRBV25-1 with TRBJ1-2; D gene uncertain. Germline lookup yields CDR1 MGHDK and CDR2 SYGVNS. This CDR3 comprises 13 residues. The ends were cut back, 5 bases at V and 2 bases at J, with 9 bases in the middle.

This clonotype was observed a few times. CDR3 residues: CSAGPPTDTQYF. Written as DNA, the CDR3 is TGCTCTGCCGGACCCCCCACAGATACGCAGTATTTT. V and J are TRBV29-1 and TRBJ2-3, with unresolved D. Germline values: CDR1 SQVTM, CDR2 ANQGSEA. The CDR3 runs 12 residues.